The rows below give T cell receptor beta chains drawn from one sample of a study of blood T cell repertoires in COVID-19. Using immunoSEQ multiplex PCR, the repertoire was profiled, and TCRdb retains in-frame clones only, with some absent. The table records around 140,000 clones, over 70% of them present only once. The sequencing input was PBMCs or T cells enriched from blood (not recorded which). These receptors were obtained from a man aged 55 to 70 who had recovered from COVID-19. CDR3s include the opening cysteine and the closing phenylalanine or tryptophan. The D gene is left open where the match is weak. Expanded clones get a size class; other rows say once, few or many, or leave the size out.

d_call	clone_size	j_call	cdr3_length	v_call	cdr3_aa	cdr3_nt
.	.	TRBJ1-2	13	TRBV11-2	CASSLGQSYGYTF	TGTGCCAGCAGCTTAGGGCAGTCTTATGGCTACACCTTC
.	.	TRBJ2-6	19	TRBV19	CASSMGAEHHYSGANVLTF	TGTGCCAGTAGTATGGGGGCGGAACACCACTACTCTGGGGCCAACGTCCTGACTTTC
TRBD1	.	TRBJ2-4	19	TRBV19	CASSFSGTGGAGFKNIQYF	TGTGCCAGTAGTTTCTCCGGGACAGGGGGCGCGGGCTTCAAAAACATTCAGTACTTC
TRBD2	.	TRBJ2-7	14	TRBV5-4	CASSPTSGGYEQYF	TGTGCCAGCAGCCCAACTAGCGGGGGATACGAGCAGTACTTC
.	.	TRBJ1-5	15	TRBV27	CASSLNTAGNQPQHF	TGTGCCAGCAGTTTAAACACAGCAGGCAATCAGCCCCAGCATTTT
TRBD1	.	TRBJ1-6	16	TRBV27	CASSPRDRGRESPLHF	TGTGCCAGCAGTCCCAGGGACAGGGGGCGAGAATCACCCCTCCACTTT
TRBD2	.	TRBJ2-7	17	TRBV19	CASSINPGTSRSYEQYF	TGTGCCAGTAGTATAAATCCCGGGACTAGCCGATCCTACGAGCAGTACTTC
.	.	TRBJ2-2	13	TRBV7-9	CASSFLNTGELFF	TGTGCCAGCAGCTTCCTGAACACCGGGGAGCTGTTTTTT
TRBD1	.	TRBJ2-1	12	TRBV28	CASSSTGNEQFF	TGTGCCAGCAGTTCGACAGGGAATGAGCAGTTCTTC
TRBD2	.	TRBJ2-1	14	TRBV9	CASSTSGVHNEQFF	TGTGCCAGCAGTACTAGCGGGGTTCACAATGAGCAGTTCTTC
.	.	TRBJ2-7	12	TRBV28	CASSLYSYEQYF	TGTGCCAGCAGTTTATACAGTTACGAGCAGTACTTC
TRBD2	once	TRBJ2-7	14	TRBV19	CASSIAGAYYEQYF	TGTGCCAGTAGCATAGCGGGAGCTTATTACGAGCAGTACTTC
.	.	TRBJ1-1	13	TRBV5-1	CASSPGRAVEAFF	TGCGCCAGCAGCCCCGGGCGGGCGGTTGAAGCTTTCTTT
.	.	TRBJ1-1	14	TRBV30	CAWSLIQGGAAAFF	TGTGCCTGGAGTTTAATCCAAGGAGGAGCGGCTGCTTTCTTT
TRBD2	once	TRBJ2-3	17	TRBV10-1	CASSPSWRGASKDTQYF	TGCGCCAGCAGTCCCTCATGGCGGGGGGCCAGCAAAGATACGCAGTATTTT
TRBD1	.	TRBJ1-1	16	TRBV10-3	CAISSGQGAVNTEAFF	TGTGCCATCAGTTCGGGACAGGGGGCGGTGAACACTGAAGCTTTCTTT
.	.	TRBJ1-4	16	TRBV28	CASSFPLPGVDEKLFF	TGTGCCAGCAGTTTCCCCCTCCCAGGGGTGGATGAAAAACTGTTTTTT
TRBD2	once	TRBJ2-1	17	TRBV7-3	CASSLRPSGGTQDEQFF	TGTGCCAGCAGCTTAAGGCCTAGCGGAGGCACACAAGATGAGCAGTTCTTC
.	.	TRBJ2-3	11	TRBV24-1	CATSFSDTQYF	TGTGCCACCAGTTTTAGTGATACGCAGTATTTT
TRBD1	.	TRBJ1-2	13	TRBV10-1	CASSESRQGGYTF	TGCGCCAGCAGTGAGTCGAGACAGGGAGGCTACACCTTC
TRBD2	.	TRBJ2-7	16	TRBV11-2	CASSHILGGGTNEQYF	TGTGCCAGCAGCCATATTTTGGGCGGGGGAACCAACGAGCAGTACTTC
.	.	TRBJ1-1	15	TRBV5-1	CASSLGAGVGTEAFF	TGCGCCAGCAGCTTGGGTGCGGGGGTTGGTACTGAAGCTTTCTTT
.	.	TRBJ2-2	18	TRBV11-2	CASSLGQGRTSETGELFF	TGTGCCAGCAGCCTCGGACAGGGGAGGACTAGCGAAACCGGGGAGCTGTTTTTT
TRBD1	.	TRBJ2-7	17	TRBV7-6	CASSLVGRQGQPYEQYF	TGTGCCAGCAGCTTAGTAGGGAGACAGGGGCAGCCGTACGAGCAGTACTTC
.	.	TRBJ1-1	13	TRBV18	CASSLQGGTEAFF	TGTGCCAGCTCACTACAGGGTGGCACTGAAGCTTTCTTT
.	.	TRBJ2-3	17	TRBV14	CASSPGRGSSGTDTQYF	TGTGCCAGCAGCCCGGGGCGGGGATCCTCTGGCACAGATACGCAGTATTTT
.	.	TRBJ1-1	13	TRBV24-1	CATSDSVNTEAFF	TGTGCCACCAGTGATTCGGTGAACACTGAAGCTTTCTTT
.	.	TRBJ1-1	13	TRBV28	CASSLSQTVGAFF	TGTGCCAGCAGTTTGTCACAGACGGTGGGTGCTTTCTTT
TRBD1	.	TRBJ1-1	13	TRBV14	CASSRQGFTEAFF	TGTGCCAGCAGTAGACAGGGGTTCACTGAAGCTTTCTTT
.	.	TRBJ2-2	14	TRBV30	CAWRGQGGTGELFF	TGTGCCTGGAGGGGTCAGGGGGGCACCGGGGAGCTGTTTTTT
.	.	TRBJ1-2	12	TRBV3-1/TRBV3-2	CASAPGSYGYTF	TGTGCCAGCGCCCCCGGGTCCTATGGCTACACCTTC
TRBD2	once	TRBJ2-7	15	TRBV29-1	CSVEVVREGDYEQYF	TGCAGCGTTGAAGTGGTGCGGGAGGGTGACTACGAGCAGTACTTC
.	.	TRBJ1-4	13	TRBV6-5	CASTGQINEKLFF	TGTGCCAGCACCGGACAGATTAATGAAAAACTGTTTTTT
.	.	TRBJ1-1	9	TRBV29-1	CSVDTEAFF	TGCAGCGTCGACACTGAAGCTTTCTTT
TRBD1	.	TRBJ1-1	15	TRBV5-6	CASSSLRQGNTEAFF	TGTGCCAGCAGCTCCTTGAGACAGGGAAACACTGAAGCTTTCTTT
TRBD1	.	TRBJ1-6	17	TRBV10-3	CAISGTTGTLGNSPLHF	TGTGCCATCAGCGGAACGACAGGGACCCTCGGTAATTCACCCCTCCACTTT
.	.	TRBJ1-5	16	TRBV19	CASSPLSGAALQPQHF	TGTGCCAGTAGTCCTCTAAGCGGGGCAGCTCTGCAGCCCCAGCATTTT